The next 17 T cell receptor beta chains were all read from a single sample in a study of T cell responses to AZD1222 COVID-19 vaccine. Repertoires were generated with immunoSEQ multiplex PCR, while TCRdb's copy carries only in-frame clones and drops some. The sample contains approximately 110,000 clones, approximately 89% of which appear only once. This sample comprised peripheral blood, obtained on day 0 of AZD1222 vaccination. The receptors were sampled from an adult in good health.

This clone was picked up one time. The V and J genes are TRBV9 and TRBJ1-1; D is uncertain. The V gene's germline CDR1 is SGDLS and CDR2 YYNGEE. The ends were cut back, 0 bases at V and 1 base at J, with 10 bases in the middle. The CDR3 has 15 amino acids. The CDR3 coding sequence is TGTGCCAGCAGCGTAGATCCGGACTCGAACACTGAAGCTTTCTTT. It codes for CASSVDPDSNTEAFF.

The genes are TRBV9 and TRBJ1-6, with 10 bases that match TRBD1. V lost 3 bases and J lost 7; bases outside the gene matches: 10. Germline assignment: CDR1 SGDLS and CDR2 YYNGEE. CDR3 length: 17 amino acids. The CDR3 region has the DNA TGTGCCAGCAGCGCCTCCCGGGACAGGGGAATCAATTCACCCCTCCACTTT. Translation gives CASSASRDRGINSPLHF.

The chain joins TRBV19 to TRBJ1-2; 8 bases map to TRBD1. This CDR3 has 12 residues. CDR1 is LNHDA, CDR2 SQIVND, per germline (reference sequence). With V trimmed by 6 bases and J by 7 bases, 4 bases remained unmatched. DNA for the CDR3: TGTGCCAGTAGCAAGCAGGGGGCTGGCTACACCTTC. Translation gives CASSKQGAGYTF. Full variable domain (outside the CDR3, taken from reference TRBV19 and TRBJ1-2): DGGITQSPKYLFRKEGQNVTLSCEQNLNHDAMYWYRQDPGQGLRLIYYSQIVNDFQKGDIAEGYSVSREKKESFPLTVTSAQKNPTAFYLCASSKQGAGYTFGSGTRLTVV.

This clone has more than one count but fewer than ten. The DNA for the CDR3 is TGTGCCAGCAGTGAATATATTCTGGGAAATTCACCCCTCCACTTT. It is translated as CASSEYILGNSPLHF. The genes are TRBV25-1 and TRBJ1-6; no reliable D call. The CDR3 has 15 residues. CDR1 is MGHDK and CDR2 is SYGVNS in the germline V gene. V gave up 0 bases and J gave up 7 bases, with 10 bases separating them.

CDR3 in DNA: TGTGCCAGCAGTCCAGGGGATGAAAAACTGTTTTTT. Its protein is CASSPGDEKLFF. V gene TRBV6-6 combines with J gene TRBJ1-4; D perhaps matches TRBD1 (6 bases). V dropped 5 bases and J dropped 6 bases, with 7 bases sitting between them. This CDR3 is built from 12 residues. Germline values: CDR1 MNHNY, CDR2 SVGAGI (reference sequence).

This clone was seen just once. The rearrangement joins TRBV18 to TRBJ2-2; TRBD1 matches at 7 bases. From germline, CDR1 is KGHSH and CDR2 LQKENI. This CDR3 contains 13 residues. Trimming removed 5 bases from V and 6 bases from J; junction bases left unmatched: 3. CDR3 DNA: TGTGCCAGCTCAACAGACAGGGCCGGGGAGCTGTTTTTT. This codes for CASSTDRAGELFF.

The genes are TRBV6-6 and TRBJ1-2; D is undetermined. CDR1 and CDR2 from the germline V gene are MNHNY and SVGAGI (reference sequence). The CDR3 is made up of 13 amino acids. Deletions cut 7 bases from V and 7 bases from J, with 16 bases between. As DNA, the CDR3 is TGTGCCAGCATTACAACAGCGATGGGTGGCTACACCTTC. Encoded protein: CASITTAMGGYTF.

The V gene is TRBV27, the J gene TRBJ1-5; D is unclear. The CDR3 length is 15 residues. CDR1 and CDR2 from the germline V gene are MNHEY and SMNVEV (reference sequence). Trimming stripped 5 bases from V and 0 bases from J, with 11 bases between. CDR3 in amino acids: CASSTRTVSNQPQHF. The DNA of the CDR3 is TGTGCCAGCAGTACCCGGACGGTTAGCAATCAGCCCCAGCATTTT.

The chain joins TRBV5-4 to TRBJ2-6; 7 nucleotides align to TRBD1. This CDR3 region has 18 residues. The germline gives CDR1 SGHNT, CDR2 YYREEE (reference sequence). J was trimmed by 0 bases and V by 1 base; bases with no gene match: 7. In DNA form, the CDR3 reads TGTGCCAGCAGCTTGTCGGGACAGCCTAACTCTGGGGCCAACGTCCTGACTTTC. Its translation: CASSLSGQPNSGANVLTF.

The chain is built from TRBV19 and TRBJ2-1, with a weak D call TRBD2 (5 bases). This CDR3 is built from 15 residues. Germline-derived CDR1 and CDR2 are LNHDA and SQIVND (reference sequence). The CDR3 sequence: CVHSGGQVTPIEQFF. In DNA, the CDR3 is TGTGTCCATTCGGGCGGGCAGGTCACCCCAATCGAGCAGTTCTTC.

V is TRBV7-8 and J is TRBJ1-3; perhaps TRBD1 as D (6 bases). This CDR3 contains 16 residues. The V gene lost 5 bases and the J gene lost 0 bases, with 14 bases spanning the gap. Germline CDR1 SGHVS, CDR2 FQNEAQ. This chain's CDR3 is CASSQQGSGSGNTIYF. The CDR3 nucleotides read TGTGCCAGCAGCCAACAGGGTTCGGGCTCTGGAAACACCATATATTTT.

The genes are TRBV5-1 and TRBJ2-1; possible D gene TRBD1, 5 bases. Germline V gene data show CDR1 as SGHRS and CDR2 as YFSETQ. V was shortened by 4 bases and J by 0 bases, with 17 bases between the two germline ends. This CDR3 is 17 amino acids long. CDR3 loop: CASSPAGQGRSYNEQFF. The CDR3 nucleotides read TGCGCCAGCAGCCCGGCCGGGCAGGGCCGCTCCTACAATGAGCAGTTCTTC.

The chain carries TRBV28 and TRBJ1-2, with D uncertain. V lost 6 bases, J lost 9 bases, and 17 bases lay in between. Per the germline V gene, CDR1 is MDHEN and CDR2 is SYDVKM. There are 13 residues in the CDR3. CDR3 nucleotides: TGTGCCAGCAGCCAAGAGACGCATCAAAGCTACACCTTC. Its protein is CASSQETHQSYTF.

This rearrangement joins TRBV6-2 or TRBV6-3 to TRBJ1-2; D unclear. Trimming cost V 5 bases and J 0 bases, with 13 bases left between them. Per the germline V gene, CDR1 is MNHEY and CDR2 is SVGEGT. CDR3 length: 15 amino acids. The CDR3 DNA reads TGTGCCAGCAGTATTGGGCGTCTTACTAACTATGGCTACACCTTC. Protein sequence: CASSIGRLTNYGYTF.

The J gene is TRBJ2-3, the V gene TRBV29-1, with TRBD1 matching 10 bases. Trimming cost V 4 bases and J 3 bases; bases outside gene matches: 4. CDR3 size: 14 residues. Germline CDR1 reads SQVTM; CDR2 reads ANQGSEA. This chain's CDR3 is CSVGGDRGTDTQYF. DNA for the CDR3: TGCAGCGTTGGTGGGGACAGGGGTACAGATACGCAGTATTTT.

This sequence joins TRBV27 and TRBJ1-1, with D uncertain. Germline V gene sequence: CDR1 MNHEY, CDR2 SMNVEV (reference sequence). V dropped 5 bases and J dropped 5 bases, with 12 bases sitting between them. The CDR3 runs 13 residues. The CDR3 DNA is TGTGCCAGCAGTCTTAATCGGGGTACTGAAGCTTTCTTT. This gives the protein CASSLNRGTEAFF.

The J gene is TRBJ2-1, the V gene TRBV4-1, with a tentative D call TRBD1 (6 bases). Germline CDR1 MGHRA, CDR2 YSYEKL. Deletions cut 4 bases from V and 0 bases from J, with 16 bases between. The CDR3 consists of 17 residues. DNA for the CDR3: TGCGCCAGCAGCCGATTCGTGGGGACAAGCTCCTACAATGAGCAGTTCTTC. Amino acids: CASSRFVGTSSYNEQFF.